This TCR beta chain was documented in a study of blood T cell repertoires in COVID-19. In the study overall: Acute-phase and convalescent COVID-19 samples originated in the United States, Italy and Spain.

The CDR3 contains 15 residues. Germline V gene lookup returns CDR1 SGHRS and CDR2 YFSETQ. V trimming: 4 bases; J trimming: 2 bases; junction bases outside the gene matches: 7. Participants were aged roughly 18 to 90 years, lived in under 30 US areas, and enrolled virtually. Grouping used clinical history reported by participants in a survey and questionnaire. As handled by the study authors: Using reference gene primer amplification, nucleated cell counts were estimated. The protocol was immunoSEQ multiplex PCR, while the TCRdb copy is restricted to in-frame clones and leaves out a portion. That table is the source of V, J and clone size, and D and trimming were worked out from the DNA. The sample shows roughly 380,000 clones, 88% of them seen only once.

The V and J genes are TRBV5-1 and TRBJ2-5; 8 bases line up with TRBD2. Material: PBMCs or T cells enriched from blood (not recorded which). This TCR was recovered from a woman aged 25-40 years who had been exposed to COVID-19. The CDR3 nucleotides are TGCGCCAGCAGCCGAGCGGGAGCCCCGCAAGAGACCCAGTACTTC. Translating it yields CASSRAGAPQETQYF.